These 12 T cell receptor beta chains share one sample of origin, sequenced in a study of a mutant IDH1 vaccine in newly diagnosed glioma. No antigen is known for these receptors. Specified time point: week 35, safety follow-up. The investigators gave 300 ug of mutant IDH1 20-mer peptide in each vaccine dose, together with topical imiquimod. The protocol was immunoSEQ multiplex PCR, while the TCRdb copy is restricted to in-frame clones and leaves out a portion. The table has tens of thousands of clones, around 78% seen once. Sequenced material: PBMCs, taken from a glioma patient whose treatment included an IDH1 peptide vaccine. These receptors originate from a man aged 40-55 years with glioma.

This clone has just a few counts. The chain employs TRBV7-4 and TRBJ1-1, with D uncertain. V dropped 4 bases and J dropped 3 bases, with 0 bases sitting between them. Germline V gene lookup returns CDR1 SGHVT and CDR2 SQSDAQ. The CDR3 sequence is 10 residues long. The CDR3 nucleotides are TGTGCCAGCAGCTACACTGAAGCTTTCTTT. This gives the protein CASSYTEAFF.

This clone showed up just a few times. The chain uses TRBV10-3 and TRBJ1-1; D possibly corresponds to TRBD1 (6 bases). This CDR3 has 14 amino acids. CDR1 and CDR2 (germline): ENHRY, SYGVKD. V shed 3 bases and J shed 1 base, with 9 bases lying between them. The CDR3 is CAISERTANTEAFF. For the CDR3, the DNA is TGTGCCATCAGTGAAAGGACAGCGAACACTGAAGCTTTCTTT.

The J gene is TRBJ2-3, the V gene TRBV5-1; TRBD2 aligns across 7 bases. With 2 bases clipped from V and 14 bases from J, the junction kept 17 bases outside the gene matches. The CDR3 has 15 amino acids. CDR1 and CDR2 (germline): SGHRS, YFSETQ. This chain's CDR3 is CASSFAGDPRAMMYF. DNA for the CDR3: TGCGCCAGCAGCTTCGCGGGGGACCCTAGAGCGATGATGTATTTT.

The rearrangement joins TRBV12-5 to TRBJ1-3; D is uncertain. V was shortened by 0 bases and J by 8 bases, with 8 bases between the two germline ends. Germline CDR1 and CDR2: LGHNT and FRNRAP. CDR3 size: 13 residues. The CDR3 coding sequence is TGTGCTAGTGGTTTGGTAAGGGCAGACACCATATATTTT. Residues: CASGLVRADTIYF.

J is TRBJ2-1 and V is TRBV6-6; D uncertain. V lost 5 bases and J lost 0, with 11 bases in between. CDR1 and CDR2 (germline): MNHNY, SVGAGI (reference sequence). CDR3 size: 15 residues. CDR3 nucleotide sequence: TGTGCCAGCAGTCCCCAAGAGTCCTCCTACAATGAGCAGTTCTTC. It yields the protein CASSPQESSYNEQFF.

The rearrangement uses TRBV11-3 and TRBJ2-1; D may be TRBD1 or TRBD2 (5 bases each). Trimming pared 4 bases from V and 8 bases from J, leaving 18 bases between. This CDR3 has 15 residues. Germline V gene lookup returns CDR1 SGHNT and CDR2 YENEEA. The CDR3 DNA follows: TGTGCCAGCAGCTCGGGACGCCACTTAACCGATGAGCAGTTCTTC. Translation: CASSSGRHLTDEQFF. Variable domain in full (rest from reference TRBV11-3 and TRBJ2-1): EAGVVQSPRYKIIEKKQPVAFWCNPISGHNTLYWYLQNLGQGPELLIRYENEEAVDDSQLPKDRFSAERLKGVDSTLKIQPAELGDSAVYLCASSSGRHLTDEQFFGPGTRLTVL.

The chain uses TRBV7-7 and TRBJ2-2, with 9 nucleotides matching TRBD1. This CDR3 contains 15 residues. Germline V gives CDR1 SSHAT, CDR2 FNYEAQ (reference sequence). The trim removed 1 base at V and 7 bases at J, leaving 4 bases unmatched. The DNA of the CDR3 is TGTGCCAGCAGCTTAGATGGACAGGGGCGCGGGGAGCTGTTTTTT. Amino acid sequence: CASSLDGQGRGELFF.

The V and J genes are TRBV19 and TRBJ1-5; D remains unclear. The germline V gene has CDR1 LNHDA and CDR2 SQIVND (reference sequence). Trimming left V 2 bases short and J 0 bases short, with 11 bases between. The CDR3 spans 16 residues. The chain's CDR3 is CASSITAGHSNQPQHF. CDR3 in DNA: TGTGCCAGTAGTATAACGGCAGGTCATAGCAATCAGCCCCAGCATTTT.

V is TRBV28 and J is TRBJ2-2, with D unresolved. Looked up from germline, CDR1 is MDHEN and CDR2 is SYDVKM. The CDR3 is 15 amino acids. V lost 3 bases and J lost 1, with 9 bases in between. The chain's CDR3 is CASSFGPRNTGELFF. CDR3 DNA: TGTGCCAGCAGTTTCGGACCAAGGAACACCGGGGAGCTGTTTTTT.

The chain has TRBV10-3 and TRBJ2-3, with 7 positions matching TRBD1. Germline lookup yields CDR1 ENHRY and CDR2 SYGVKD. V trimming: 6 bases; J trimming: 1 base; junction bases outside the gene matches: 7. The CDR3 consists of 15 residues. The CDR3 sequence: CAIRFGQDGTDTQYF. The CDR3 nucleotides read TGTGCCATCAGATTCGGACAGGATGGCACAGATACGCAGTATTTT.

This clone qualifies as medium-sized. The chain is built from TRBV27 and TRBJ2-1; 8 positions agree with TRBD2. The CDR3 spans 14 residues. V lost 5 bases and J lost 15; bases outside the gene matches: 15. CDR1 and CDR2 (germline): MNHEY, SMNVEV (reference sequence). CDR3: CASSPNSGIHPGFF. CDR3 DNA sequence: TGTGCCAGCAGTCCAAATAGCGGGATCCACCCTGGGTTCTTC.

CDR3 sequence (DNA): TGTGCCAGCAGTGAGTTAGGCTCCGCCAGCACAGATACGCAGTATTTT. Protein: CASSELGSASTDTQYF. The chain uses TRBV2 and TRBJ2-3; D gene ambiguous. The CDR3 length is 16 residues. The germline CDR1 and CDR2 sequences are SNHLY and FYNNEI. Trimming stripped 3 bases from V and 0 bases from J, with 13 bases between.